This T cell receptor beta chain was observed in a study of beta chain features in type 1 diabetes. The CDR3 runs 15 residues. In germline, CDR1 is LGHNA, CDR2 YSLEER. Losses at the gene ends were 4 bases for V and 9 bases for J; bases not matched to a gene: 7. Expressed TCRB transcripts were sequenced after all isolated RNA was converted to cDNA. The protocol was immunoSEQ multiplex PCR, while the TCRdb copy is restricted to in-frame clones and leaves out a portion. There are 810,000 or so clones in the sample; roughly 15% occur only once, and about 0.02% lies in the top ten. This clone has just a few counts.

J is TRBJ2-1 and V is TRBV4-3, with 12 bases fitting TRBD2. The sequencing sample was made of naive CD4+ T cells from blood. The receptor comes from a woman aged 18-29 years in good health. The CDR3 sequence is CASSPQTSGSGEQFF. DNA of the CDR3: TGCGCCAGCAGCCCCCAGACTAGCGGGAGCGGTGAGCAGTTCTTC.